This T cell receptor (beta chain) was profiled in a study of control samples from healthy donors and cancer patients. The method was immunoSEQ multiplex PCR; TCRdb's version includes in-frame clones alone and lacks a portion of them. Among 90,000 to 95,000 clones listed, over 80% were seen once. Germline trimming cut 2 bases from V and 4 bases from J; bases unmatched to any gene: 8. Looked up from germline, CDR1 is SGDLS and CDR2 is YYNGEE. CDR3 length: 16 amino acids. Sequencing input: blood. The TCR sequence derives from a man aged 30 to 45 in good health. The V and J genes are TRBV9 and TRBJ2-2; 7 positions agree with TRBD2. Here the CDR3 reads CASSVPSSGGTGELFF. The CDR3 DNA sequence: TGTGCCAGCAGCGTCCCATCTAGCGGTGGCACCGGGGAGCTGTTTTTT.